The 14 T cell receptor beta chains listed next were all sequenced from one sample in a study of T-cell memory formation after mild COVID-19. Via MiXCR, TCRdb re-called the 5' RACE reads, giving one row per CDR3 protein. The sample has 40,000 to 55,000 distinct CDR3 sequences, 10% to 15% seen once. Sample: PBMCs or a T cell subset sorted from them (not recorded which). The source is a young man who had mild COVID-19 (a few samples of this study predate the infection). Cell type and time point are not known.

This clonotype was found many times. The chain recombines TRBV4-1 with TRBJ2-1, with D possibly TRBD1 on 6 matching bases. In germline, CDR1 is MGHRA, CDR2 YSYEKL. Trimming cost V 1 base and J 0 bases, with 16 bases left between them. This CDR3 has 18 residues. The CDR3 nucleotides read TGCGCCAGCAGCCAAGGGGGGCGAAGGGGAGCCTCCTACAATGAGCAGTTCTTC. This codes for CASSQGGRRGASYNEQFF.

This clonotype was recorded a few times. This chain links TRBV27 with TRBJ1-4, with TRBD1 identical over 9 bases. Germline-derived CDR1 and CDR2 are MNHEY and SMNVEV (reference sequence). Trimming took 6 bases from V and 8 from J; bases not matched to a gene: 4. The CDR3 consists of 13 residues. CDR3 protein: CASRQGASEKLFF. CDR3 sequence (DNA): TGTGCCAGCAGACAGGGGGCGAGCGAAAAACTGTTTTTT. The full variable domain, its missing parts supplied by reference TRBV27 and TRBJ1-4, is EAQVTQNPRYLITVTGKKLTVTCSQNMNHEYMSWYRQDPGLGLRQIYYSMNVEVTDKGDVPEGYKVSRKEKRNFPLILESPSPNQTSLYFCASRQGASEKLFFGSGTQLSVL.

V usage is TRBV6-2 or TRBV6-3 and J usage is TRBJ2-3, with TRBD1 as a possible D gene (6 bases). Trimming removed 4 bases at V and 2 bases at J, with 22 bases between. In germline, CDR1 is MNHEY, CDR2 SVGEGT. CDR3 size: 18 residues. CDR3: CASSFPPRQVLHTDTQYF. The CDR3 region has the DNA TGTGCCAGCAGTTTTCCTCCTCGACAGGTCCTTCACACAGATACGCAGTATTTT.

This clonotype was seen a handful of times. This chain links TRBV20-1 with TRBJ2-3; 12 bases fit TRBD2. This CDR3 region has 16 residues. V shed 6 bases, J shed 3 bases, and the junction held 10 bases outside the gene matches. Per the germline V gene, CDR1 is DFQATT and CDR2 is SNEGSKA (reference sequence). The CDR3 DNA sequence: TGCAGTGCCCAGGCTCTAGCGGGGGGGCCGACAGATACGCAGTATTTT. Amino acid sequence: CSAQALAGGPTDTQYF.

This CDR3 is CASSRTGTSYEQYV. The CDR3 coding sequence is TGTGCCAGCAGTCGGACAGGGACAAGCTACGAGCAGTACGTC. The chain combines TRBV6-5 with TRBJ2-7; 8 bases agree with TRBD1. This CDR3 contains 14 residues. CDR1 and CDR2 from the germline V gene are MNHEY and SVGAGI. Trimming at V came to 5 bases and at J to 3 bases, leaving 6 bases not matched to a gene.

V usage is TRBV6-5 and J usage is TRBJ1-2; a possible D gene is TRBD1 (5 bases). Trimming shortened V by 5 bases and J by 7 bases, and 17 bases separated the two germline ends. This CDR3 has 14 residues. CDR1 is MNHEY, CDR2 SVGAGI, per germline. The CDR3 region is CASSAEGRVAGYTF. As DNA, the CDR3 is TGTGCCAGCAGTGCTGAGGGCAGGGTAGCTGGCTACACCTTC.

This clonotype was seen many times. The chain carries TRBV7-2 and TRBJ2-7, with TRBD2 matching over 9 bases. CDR1 is SGHTA, CDR2 FQGNSA, per germline. V trimming: 5 bases; J trimming: 0 bases; junction bases outside the gene matches: 2. This CDR3 spans 14 amino acids. CDR3 region: CASSQLAGSYEQYF. The CDR3 region has the DNA TGTGCCAGCAGCCAACTAGCGGGCTCCTACGAGCAGTACTTC. The full variable domain, completed using reference TRBV7-2 and TRBJ2-7, is GAGVSQSPSNKVTEKGKDVELRCDPISGHTALYWYRQSLGQGLEFLIYFQGNSAPDKSGLPSDRFSAERTGGSVSTLTIQRTQQEDSAVYLCASSQLAGSYEQYFGPGTRLTVT.

This clonotype was found many times. The V gene is TRBV6-5, the J gene TRBJ2-7; TRBD1 matches at 11 bases. The CDR3 is made up of 14 amino acids. With 6 bases clipped from V and 3 bases from J, the junction kept 4 bases outside the gene matches. Germline loops: CDR1 MNHEY, CDR2 SVGAGI. CDR3 DNA: TGTGCCAGCAGCCACGGGACAGGGGGCTACGAGCAGTACTTC. It specifies CASSHGTGGYEQYF.

This clonotype was counted between two and nine times. This chain connects TRBV20-1 to TRBJ1-2, with TRBD1 matching 7 bases. V was pared by 0 bases and J by 4 bases, with 8 bases of the junction left unmatched. The germline CDR1 and CDR2 sequences are DFQATT and SNEGSKA (reference sequence). This CDR3 spans 15 amino acids. CDR3 sequence (DNA): TGCAGTGCTAGAGACCTCAGGGGGTGGGGCTATGGCTACACCTTC. The encoded protein is CSARDLRGWGYGYTF.

This clonotype came up a few times. The chain is built from TRBV7-2 and TRBJ2-1, with a possible D match to TRBD2 (5 bases). CDR3 length: 13 amino acids. V lost 5 bases, J lost 8 bases, and 13 bases lay in between. From germline, CDR1 is SGHTA and CDR2 FQGNSA. The CDR3 is CASSPLLGDEQFF. The DNA of the CDR3 is TGTGCCAGCAGCCCACTACTCGGGGATGAGCAGTTCTTC.

This clonotype was picked up a small number of times. This rearrangement joins TRBV7-6 to TRBJ2-4; D is tentatively TRBD1 or TRBD2 (5 bases each). This CDR3 has 17 amino acids. CDR1 and CDR2 (germline): SGHVS, FNYEAQ. The germline V and J ends were trimmed by 5 bases and 1 base, with 18 bases remaining between them. In nucleotides, the CDR3 is TGTGCCAGCAGCCCCCGAGCGGCAGGGTATGCCAAAAACATTCAGTACTTC. Translating gives CASSPRAAGYAKNIQYF.

This clonotype appeared a single time. This rearrangement joins TRBV11-2 to TRBJ1-6; 7 positions agree with TRBD1. Losses at the gene ends were 6 bases for V and 7 bases for J; bases not matched to a gene: 9. Looked up from germline, CDR1 is SGHAT and CDR2 is FQNNGV. The CDR3 is 15 residues long. CDR3 in DNA: TGTGCCAGCAGAACGTGGGGGACAGAAAATTCACCCCTCCACTTT. Its protein product is CASRTWGTENSPLHF.

This clonotype was seen many times. This sequence joins TRBV4-1 and TRBJ2-5, with a possible D match to TRBD1 (5 bases). CDR3 size: 16 residues. Germline CDR1 and CDR2: MGHRA and YSYEKL. Deletions cut 7 bases from V and 3 bases from J, with 21 bases between. This CDR3 reads CASKPLWGRVEETQYF. As DNA, the CDR3 is TGCGCCAGCAAACCTCTCTGGGGCAGGGTAGAAGAGACCCAGTACTTC.

This clonotype was seen repeatedly, ten times or more. The chain carries TRBV6-5 and TRBJ2-2; D ambiguous. The CDR3 is 14 residues long. Trimming removed 0 bases at V and 7 bases at J, with 9 bases between. Germline V gene lookup returns CDR1 MNHEY and CDR2 SVGAGI. The CDR3 coding sequence is TGTGCCAGCAGTTACTCTGGGGTGGTCGGGGAGCTGTTTTTT. This translates into CASSYSGVVGELFF.